Given below is one TCR beta chain in context. The protocol was immunoSEQ multiplex PCR, while the TCRdb copy is restricted to in-frame clones and leaves out a portion. The table lists about 2.4 million clones, approximately 93% of them singletons. These data originate in a study of shared clonotypes between healthy human individuals. The ends were cut back, 0 bases at V and 8 bases at J, with 11 bases in the middle. Germline values: CDR1 MRHNA, CDR2 SNTAGT. The CDR3 totals 14 residues. The source is a man between 18 and 35 years old in good health. Some clones in this sample may be carry-over from other donors' samples. Sequenced input: naive CD4+ T cells from PBMCs. Subset given: CD45RA+ positively selected. The chain has TRBV6-4 and TRBJ2-1; D gene uncertain. The CDR3 sequence is CASSDSFASDEQFF. Written as DNA, the CDR3 is TGTGCCAGCAGTGACTCGTTTGCTTCGGATGAGCAGTTCTTC.